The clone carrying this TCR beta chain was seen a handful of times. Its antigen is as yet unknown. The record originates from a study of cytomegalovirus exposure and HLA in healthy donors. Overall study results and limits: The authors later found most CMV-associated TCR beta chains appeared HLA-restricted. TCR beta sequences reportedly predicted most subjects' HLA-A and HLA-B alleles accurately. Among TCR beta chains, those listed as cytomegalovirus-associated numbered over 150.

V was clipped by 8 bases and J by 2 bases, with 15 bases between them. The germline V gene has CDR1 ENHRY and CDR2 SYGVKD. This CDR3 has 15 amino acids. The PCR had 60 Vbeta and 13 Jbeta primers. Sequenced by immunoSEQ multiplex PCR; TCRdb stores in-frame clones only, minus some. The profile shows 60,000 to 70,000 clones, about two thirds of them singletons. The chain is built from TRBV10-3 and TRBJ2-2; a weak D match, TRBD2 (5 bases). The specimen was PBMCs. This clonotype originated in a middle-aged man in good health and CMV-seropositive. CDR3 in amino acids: CAIRKEATNTGELFF. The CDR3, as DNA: TGTGCCATCCGAAAGGAGGCAACAAACACCGGGGAGCTGTTTTTT.